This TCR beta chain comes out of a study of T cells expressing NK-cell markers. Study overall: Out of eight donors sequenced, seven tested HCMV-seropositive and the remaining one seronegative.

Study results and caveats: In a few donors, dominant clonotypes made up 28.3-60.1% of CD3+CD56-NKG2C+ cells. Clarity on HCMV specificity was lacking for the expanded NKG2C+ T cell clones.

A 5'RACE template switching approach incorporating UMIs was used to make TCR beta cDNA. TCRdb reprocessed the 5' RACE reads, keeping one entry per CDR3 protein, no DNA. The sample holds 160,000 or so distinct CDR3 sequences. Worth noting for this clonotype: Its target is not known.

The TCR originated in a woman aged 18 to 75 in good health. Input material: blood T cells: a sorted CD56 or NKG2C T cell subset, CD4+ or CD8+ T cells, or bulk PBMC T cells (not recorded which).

The CDR3 region is CSARDWRGSDNEQFF. V usage is TRBV20-1 and J usage is TRBJ2-1. The CDR3 runs 15 residues. Germline V CDR1 and CDR2: DFQATT, SNEGSKA (reference sequence).